The 24 T cell receptor beta chains in this list originate from one sample, sequenced in a study of cytomegalovirus exposure and HLA in healthy donors. PCR involved 60 Vbeta and 13 Jbeta primers. Assay used: immunoSEQ multiplex PCR; TCRdb lists only in-frame clones, some missing. The specimen's table records tens of thousands of clones. Sequenced: PBMCs. Receptors were obtained from a man aged 25-45 years in good health and CMV-seropositive.

The chain is built from TRBV7-3 and TRBJ2-6; no definite D call. From germline, CDR1 is SGHTA and CDR2 FQGTGA. Trimming pared 5 bases from V and 0 bases from J, leaving 8 bases between. The CDR3 covers 15 residues. In DNA, the CDR3 is TGTGCCAGCAGCCAAGAGAGCTCTGGGGCCAACGTCCTGACTTTC. This encodes CASSQESSGANVLTF.

The chain carries TRBV6-1 and TRBJ1-5; D perhaps matches TRBD1 (5 bases). Germline CDR1 and CDR2: MNHNS and SASEGT. Trimming cost V 7 bases and J 3 bases, with 13 bases left between them. CDR3 length: 14 residues. The CDR3 loop reads CASNIRVSNQPQHF. CDR3 coding DNA: TGTGCCAGCAATATCAGGGTTTCCAATCAGCCCCAGCATTTT.

The J gene is TRBJ2-3, the V gene TRBV13, with TRBD2 matching over 10 bases. Looked up from germline, CDR1 is PRHDT and CDR2 is FYEKMQ (reference sequence). The CDR3 has 16 residues. With V trimmed by 5 bases and J by 3 bases, 8 bases remained unmatched. CDR3 bases: TGTGCCAGCAGCGCCCCGGGACTAGCGTGGACAGATACGCAGTATTTT. Amino acids: CASSAPGLAWTDTQYF. The variable domain in full, completed from reference TRBV13 and TRBJ2-3, reads AAGVIQSPRHLIKEKRETATLKCYPIPRHDTVYWYQQGPGQDPQFLISFYEKMQSDKGSIPDRFSAQQFSDYHSELNMSSLELGDSALYFCASSAPGLAWTDTQYFGPGTRLTVL.

The chain is built from TRBV7-3 and TRBJ2-1; D is ambiguous. V was cut by 5 bases and J by 6 bases, with 11 bases left in between. Germline CDR1 SGHTA, CDR2 FQGTGA. The CDR3 has 13 amino acids. The CDR3 protein is CASSPRLGNEQFF. The CDR3 DNA reads TGTGCCAGCAGCCCCCGACTGGGCAATGAGCAGTTCTTC.

The chain joins TRBV29-1 to TRBJ1-1; D unclear. V lost 4 bases, J lost 1 base, and 10 bases lay in between. Germline V CDR1 and CDR2: SQVTM, ANQGSEA. The CDR3 length is 13 residues. This chain's CDR3 is CSVGFVQNTEAFF. Here the CDR3 DNA reads TGCAGCGTTGGATTCGTACAGAACACTGAAGCTTTCTTT.

The genes are TRBV5-4 and TRBJ2-5; TRBD1 aligns across 7 bases. The ends lost 4 bases at V and 3 bases at J; junction bases unmatched: 3. Germline CDR1 and CDR2: SGHNT and YYREEE (reference sequence). The CDR3 length is 13 residues. CDR3: CASSRDRKETQYF. The CDR3 nucleotides are TGTGCCAGCAGCCGGGACAGAAAAGAGACCCAGTACTTC.

The chain recombines TRBV30 with TRBJ2-1; D possibly corresponds to TRBD2 (6 bases). CDR1 GTSNPN and CDR2 SVGIG come from the germline V gene (reference sequence). The V end was cut by 4 bases, the J end by 5 bases, with 6 bases between. The CDR3 extends over 11 amino acids. The CDR3 nucleotides are TGTGCCTGGACGGGGGACAATGAGCAGTTCTTC. Translation: CAWTGDNEQFF.

The gene calls are TRBV5-6 and TRBJ1-1; 8 bases match TRBD1. V shed 4 bases and J 7 bases; nucleotides not matched to a gene: 9. The CDR3 length is 14 residues. The germline V gene has CDR1 SGHDT and CDR2 YYEEEE. DNA of the CDR3: TGTGCCAGCAGCACCCCGACAGGGGAACTTGAAGCTTTCTTT. Translated, it gives CASSTPTGELEAFF.

The CDR3 bases are TGTGCCAGTACCATCCCGGGCAGGGACAATGAGCAGTTCTTC. Translated: CASTIPGRDNEQFF. This sequence joins TRBV19 and TRBJ2-1, with D possibly being TRBD1 (5 bases). The CDR3 spans 14 residues. V lost 7 bases and J lost 5, with 15 bases in between. The germline CDR1 and CDR2 sequences are LNHDA and SQIVND (reference sequence).

The chain joins TRBV10-3 to TRBJ1-1; D remains ambiguous. CDR1 is ENHRY and CDR2 is SYGVKD in the germline V gene. The CDR3 contains 14 residues. Deletions cut 4 bases from V and 1 base from J, with 10 bases between. CDR3 region: CAISGWGGNTEAFF. CDR3 DNA: TGTGCCATCAGTGGATGGGGAGGGAACACTGAAGCTTTCTTT.

The DNA of the CDR3 is TGCAGCGTTGAATATGGAGCCAATGAGCAGTTCTTC. This gives the protein CSVEYGANEQFF. This chain joins TRBV29-1 and TRBJ2-1, with unresolved D. Germline values: CDR1 SQVTM, CDR2 ANQGSEA. There are 12 residues in the CDR3. V was shortened by 2 bases and J by 6 bases, with 8 bases between the two germline ends.

The chain employs TRBV9 and TRBJ2-7, with TRBD1 identical over 9 bases. The CDR3 has 16 residues. Germline trimming cut 4 bases from V and 2 bases from J; bases unmatched to any gene: 10. Germline V gene data show CDR1 as SGDLS and CDR2 as YYNGEE. The CDR3 DNA is TGTGCCAGCAGCCCAATTGGGACAGGGATCGCCTACGAGCAGTACTTC. This sequence encodes CASSPIGTGIAYEQYF.

The chain links TRBV4-2 to TRBJ2-3, with a weak D call TRBD2 (5 bases). Between the trimmed V and J ends, which lost 4 bases and 6 bases, there was a span of 14 bases. Germline V gene lookup returns CDR1 LGHNA and CDR2 YNFKEQ. CDR3 length: 14 residues. The CDR3 here is CASSPPASGDTQYF. DNA for the CDR3: TGTGCCAGCAGCCCCCCGGCGAGCGGCGATACGCAGTATTTT.

V and J are TRBV4-1 and TRBJ1-5, with 7 bases that match TRBD1. The J segment lost 5 bases and the V segment lost 2 bases, leaving 6 bases of the junction unmatched. The CDR3 extends over 15 amino acids. The germline gives CDR1 MGHRA, CDR2 YSYEKL. For the CDR3, the DNA is TGCGCCAGCAGCCAAACCAGGGGGTTGGATCAGCCCCAGCATTTT. Protein product: CASSQTRGLDQPQHF.

J is TRBJ2-1 and V is TRBV7-8; 11 bases map to TRBD2. The CDR3 runs 15 residues. V shed 6 bases, J shed 5 bases, and the junction held 6 bases outside the gene matches. Germline V gene data show CDR1 as SGHVS and CDR2 as FQNEAQ. The CDR3 region is CASSSTSGADNEQFF. The CDR3 coding sequence is TGTGCCAGCAGTTCGACTAGCGGGGCCGACAATGAGCAGTTCTTC.

The V gene is TRBV5-6, the J gene TRBJ2-3, with a weak D call TRBD1 (5 bases). This CDR3 contains 17 residues. Trimming took 0 bases from V and 3 from J, leaving 17 bases between them. Germline V gene data show CDR1 as SGHDT and CDR2 as YYEEEE. The CDR3 here is CASSLEGALSGTDTQYF. The CDR3 nucleotides read TGTGCCAGCAGCTTGGAAGGGGCCCTTTCCGGAACAGATACGCAGTATTTT.

The gene calls are TRBV5-1 and TRBJ2-7; 8 positions agree with TRBD1. The CDR3 length is 14 residues. J was trimmed by 2 bases and V by 4 bases; bases with no gene match: 5. In germline, CDR1 is SGHRS, CDR2 YFSETQ. The CDR3 reads CASSGTGRAYEQYF. CDR3 DNA sequence: TGCGCCAGCAGCGGGACAGGTCGGGCCTACGAGCAGTACTTC.

In nucleotides, the CDR3 is TGTGCCAGCAGCCAGACAGCCAACACTGAAGCTTTCTTT. It is translated as CASSQTANTEAFF. The V call is TRBV2, the J call TRBJ1-1; D might be TRBD1 (5 bases). Germline V CDR1 and CDR2: SNHLY, FYNNEI. This CDR3 spans 13 amino acids. Trimming took off 6 bases at V and 2 bases at J, with 10 bases between the two ends.

The V and J genes are TRBV5-1 and TRBJ2-1; 7 nucleotides agree with TRBD1. CDR1 is SGHRS and CDR2 is YFSETQ in the germline V gene. This CDR3 is built from 13 residues. The V gene end was trimmed by 5 bases and the J gene end by 6 bases; junction bases not matched to a gene: 5. The CDR3: CASSQGVGNEQFF. DNA of the CDR3: TGCGCCAGCAGTCAGGGGGTTGGCAATGAGCAGTTCTTC.

The DNA of the CDR3 is TGTGCCAGCAGTGAGTGGAGGCAGGGGGTGGAGGAATCTGAAGCTTTCTTT. Protein product: CASSEWRQGVEESEAFF. The V and J genes are TRBV2 and TRBJ1-1; TRBD1 matches 7 bases. Unmatched junction bases numbered 16, after V lost 3 bases and J lost 6 bases. The CDR3 consists of 17 residues. Germline V CDR1 and CDR2: SNHLY, FYNNEI. The variable domain in full, completed from reference TRBV2 and TRBJ1-1, reads EPEVTQTPSHQVTQMGQEVILRCVPISNHLYFYWYRQILGQKVEFLVSFYNNEISEKSEIFDDQFSVERPDGSNFTLKIRSTKLEDSAMYFCASSEWRQGVEESEAFFGQGTRLTVV.

This rearrangement joins TRBV4-1 to TRBJ2-1; 10 bases agree with TRBD2. The V gene's germline CDR1 is MGHRA and CDR2 YSYEKL. CDR3 length equals 15 residues. J gave up 8 bases and V 1 base, and 5 bases lay outside the gene matches. In DNA, the CDR3 is TGCGCCAGCAGCCAAGTGACTAGCGGGTACGATGAGCAGTTCTTC. It codes for CASSQVTSGYDEQFF.

The chain has TRBV7-8 and TRBJ2-7; 9 bases agree with TRBD2. Germline CDR1 reads SGHVS; CDR2 reads FQNEAQ. J lost 5 bases, V lost 3 bases, and 14 bases had no gene match. The CDR3 loop spans 17 amino acids. The CDR3 reads CASSFPVAGGPRDEQYF. Written as DNA, the CDR3 is TGTGCCAGCAGCTTTCCCGTGGCGGGAGGGCCCAGGGACGAGCAGTACTTC.

The rearrangement joins TRBV7-2 to TRBJ1-5, with 7 nucleotides matching TRBD1. The CDR3 consists of 16 residues. Germline assignment: CDR1 SGHTA and CDR2 FQGNSA. J gave up 2 bases and V 4 bases, and 8 bases lay outside the gene matches. The CDR3 bases are TGTGCCAGCAGCTCCCCCCCGACAGGGCGCAATCAGCCCCAGCATTTT. Protein: CASSSPPTGRNQPQHF.

The CDR3 region is CASSIEGTGRGNTEAFF. The CDR3 coding sequence is TGTGCCAGCAGCATCGAGGGGACAGGGAGGGGGAACACTGAAGCTTTCTTT. The chain is built from TRBV7-9 and TRBJ1-1; TRBD1 agrees at 9 bases. V lost 5 bases to trimming and J lost 1 base; unmatched junction nucleotides: 11. From germline, CDR1 is SEHNR and CDR2 FQNEAQ (reference sequence). The CDR3 has 17 residues.